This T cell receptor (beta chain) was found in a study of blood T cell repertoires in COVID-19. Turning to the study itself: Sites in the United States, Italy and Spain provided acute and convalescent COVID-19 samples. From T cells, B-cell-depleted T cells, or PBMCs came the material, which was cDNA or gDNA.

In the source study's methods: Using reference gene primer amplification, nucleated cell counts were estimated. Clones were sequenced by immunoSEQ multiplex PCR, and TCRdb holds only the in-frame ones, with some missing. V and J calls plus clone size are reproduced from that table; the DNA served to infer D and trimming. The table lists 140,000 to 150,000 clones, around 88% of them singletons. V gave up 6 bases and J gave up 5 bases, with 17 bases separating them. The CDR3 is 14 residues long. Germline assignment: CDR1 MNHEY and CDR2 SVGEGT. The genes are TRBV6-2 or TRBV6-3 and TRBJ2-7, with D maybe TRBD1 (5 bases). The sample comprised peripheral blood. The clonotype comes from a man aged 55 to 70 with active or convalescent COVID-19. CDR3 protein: CASSLQGYSNEQYF. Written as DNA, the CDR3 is TGTGCCAGCAGCCTCCAGGGTTACAGTAACGAGCAGTACTTC.